A selection of T cell receptor beta chains follows, all from one sample in a study of T-cell reconstitution after alpha-beta-depleted transplantation in children. TCRdb recomputed calls from the PCR reads with MiXCR, one row per CDR3 protein. The sample has some 490,000 distinct CDR3 sequences, 12% seen once. Sequenced here: PBMCs from the stem cell graft donor, sampled from the stem cell graft. These receptors were obtained from a human donor who donated a stem cell graft to a child with combined immunodeficiency. Both conserved end residues are trimmed from each CDR3. Clone size is stated in some rows and not others, as once, few, many or a class when expanded.

v_gene: TRBV6-5; j_gene: TRBJ1-2; abundance: few; CDR3aa: ASSYSSRSYGYT
v_gene: TRBV29-1; j_gene: TRBJ2-1; abundance: many; CDR3aa: SVGKGNEQF
v_gene: TRBV5-1; j_gene: TRBJ2-3; abundance: many; CDR3aa: ASSLRSDTDTQY
v_gene: TRBV10-3; j_gene: TRBJ2-7; abundance: many; CDR3aa: AISDLSGGSYEQY
v_gene: TRBV6-2/TRBV6-3; j_gene: TRBJ2-2; abundance: NA; CDR3aa: ASRDQNTGELF
v_gene: TRBV12-3/TRBV12-4; j_gene: TRBJ1-5; abundance: NA; CDR3aa: ASSYRGRGNSNQPQH
v_gene: TRBV11-2; j_gene: TRBJ2-1; abundance: many; CDR3aa: ASSLISYNEQF
v_gene: TRBV7-2; j_gene: TRBJ2-1; abundance: NA; CDR3aa: ASSLDGQGLNEQF
v_gene: TRBV20-1; j_gene: TRBJ2-7; abundance: NA; CDR3aa: SASIREQGAYEQY
v_gene: TRBV9; j_gene: TRBJ2-7; abundance: few; CDR3aa: ASSTDRDTYEQY
v_gene: TRBV7-3; j_gene: TRBJ2-1; abundance: NA; CDR3aa: ASSLTTRNEQF
v_gene: TRBV4-3; j_gene: TRBJ1-1; abundance: NA; CDR3aa: ASSQGLLLNTEAF
v_gene: TRBV29-1; j_gene: TRBJ1-1; abundance: NA; CDR3aa: SVERGQGTTEAF
v_gene: TRBV4-1; j_gene: TRBJ2-1; abundance: NA; CDR3aa: ASSRPIAGGGNEQF